The source of this T cell receptor beta chain is a study of blood T cell repertoires in COVID-19. Across the study: COVID-19 samples collected from the United States, Italy and Spain covered acute and convalescent phases.

Enrollment of patients from Seattle took place during active infection, with longitudinal follow-up. This CDR3 is built from 16 residues. V lost 0 bases to trimming and J lost 4 bases, with 15 bases between them. The germline V gene has CDR1 LGHNA and CDR2 YSLEER. Original methodology: Using reference gene primer amplification, nucleated cell counts were estimated. TCRdb's copy holds only in-frame clones and misses some; the assay was immunoSEQ multiplex PCR. V and J calls and clone size come straight from that table; D and trimming were deduced from the DNA. The data hold approximately 250,000 clones, with around 88% observed a single time.

Sequences were obtained from peripheral blood. The sequence was collected from a woman between 70 and 85 years old with COVID-19, enrolled during active disease. V is TRBV4-3 and J is TRBJ1-2, with D hard to call. Here the CDR3 DNA reads TGCGCCAGCAGCCAAGAACCTGGAGGCTATAGCTATGGCTACACCTTC. Its translation: CASSQEPGGYSYGYTF.